One sample yielded the 27 T cell receptor beta chains listed below, sequenced in a study of blood T cell repertoires in COVID-19. Data came from immunoSEQ multiplex PCR; TCRdb stores just in-frame clones and leaves some out. The sample gives 55,000 to 75,000 clones, around nine tenths of which show up once; approximately 7% is in the top ten. The sequenced sample consisted of peripheral blood. The receptor set was obtained from a human donor with active COVID-19. The donor label of this sample is uncertain.

This sequence joins TRBV2 and TRBJ2-1; 10 positions agree with TRBD2. With V trimmed by 6 bases and J by 4 bases, 6 bases remained unmatched. Looked up from germline, CDR1 is SNHLY and CDR2 is FYNNEI. The CDR3 consists of 15 residues. The CDR3 protein is CASSARTSGYNEQFF. The CDR3 DNA reads as TGTGCCAGCAGCGCTCGGACTAGCGGATACAATGAGCAGTTCTTC.

CDR3 sequence: CASGFSGANVLTF. The CDR3 DNA reads as TGTGCTAGTGGTTTCTCGGGGGCCAACGTCCTGACTTTC. V usage is TRBV12-5 and J usage is TRBJ2-6; D unclear. The germline V gene encodes CDR1 LGHNT and CDR2 FRNRAP. There are 13 residues in the CDR3. Trimming took 3 bases from V and 4 from J, leaving 4 bases between them. The full variable domain, rest sourced from reference TRBV12-5 and TRBJ2-6, is DARVTQTPRHKVTEMGQEVTMRCQPILGHNTVFWYRQTMMQGLELLAYFRNRAPLDDSGMPKDRFSAEMPDATLATLKIQPSEPRDSAVYFCASGFSGANVLTFGAGSRLTVL.

The chain uses TRBV27 and TRBJ2-5; TRBD2 is a possible D gene (6 bases). Trimming took off 6 bases at V and 4 bases at J, with 24 bases between the two ends. Germline CDR1 is MNHEY and CDR2 is SMNVEV (reference sequence). The CDR3 runs 17 residues. Written as DNA, the CDR3 is TGTGCCAGCAGAGAGAGACTAGGTCCTAATTGGGGAGAGACCCAGTACTTC. Protein product: CASRERLGPNWGETQYF.

Here the CDR3 DNA reads TGCGCCAGCACCCCTAGGGGGGGGTATGGTGGCTACACCTTC. Its translation is CASTPRGGYGGYTF. The rearrangement links TRBV4-1 to TRBJ1-2; D may be TRBD1 (6 bases). The CDR3 loop spans 14 amino acids. The V gene lost 7 bases and the J gene lost 7 bases, with 19 bases spanning the gap. Per germline, CDR1 MGHRA and CDR2 YSYEKL.

The chain recombines TRBV27 with TRBJ2-2; 12 bases align to TRBD2. Germline CDR1 reads MNHEY; CDR2 reads SMNVEV (reference sequence). V dropped 5 bases and J dropped 1; count of bases not matched to a gene: 2. The CDR3 runs 16 residues. The chain's CDR3 is CASSLLAGGNTGELFF. CDR3 DNA sequence: TGTGCCAGCAGTCTACTAGCGGGAGGGAACACCGGGGAGCTGTTTTTT.

This chain uses TRBV29-1 with TRBJ2-7; the match to TRBD2 covers 10 bases. CDR1 and CDR2 from the germline V gene are SQVTM and ANQGSEA. CDR3 size: 14 residues. The junction had 7 bases not matched to a gene; V was cut back by 6 bases and J by 2 bases. CDR3: CSVEEAGGAYEQYF. DNA of the CDR3: TGCAGCGTAGAGGAAGCGGGAGGGGCCTACGAGCAGTACTTC.

This clone was seen a single time. The V and J genes are TRBV11-2 and TRBJ2-3; TRBD1 is a possible D gene (7 bases). The germline V gene has CDR1 SGHAT and CDR2 FQNNGV. The CDR3 spans 18 residues. The V end lost 1 base, the J end lost 1 base, and 18 bases lay between the germline ends. The CDR3 sequence: CASSLGRGRGLGTDTQYF. The CDR3, as DNA: TGTGCCAGCAGCTTAGGAAGGGGGCGGGGATTGGGCACAGATACGCAGTATTTT.

The chain is built from TRBV29-1 and TRBJ2-1, with 9 bases fitting TRBD2. CDR1 and CDR2 from the germline V gene are SQVTM and ANQGSEA. V lost 5 bases and J lost 0; bases outside the gene matches: 5. CDR3 length: 15 amino acids. This CDR3 is CSVNSGSSSYNEQFF. CDR3 coding DNA: TGCAGCGTTAATAGCGGGAGTAGCTCCTACAATGAGCAGTTCTTC.

The J gene is TRBJ2-3, the V gene TRBV5-4; maybe TRBD2 (6 bases). Germline assignment: CDR1 SGHNT and CDR2 YYREEE (reference sequence). The V end was cut by 0 bases, the J end by 3 bases, with 8 bases between. The CDR3 loop spans 14 amino acids. CDR3 loop: CASSLAGGTDTQYF. The CDR3 coding sequence is TGTGCCAGCAGCTTGGCCGGAGGGACAGATACGCAGTATTTT.

The chain uses TRBV9 and TRBJ1-6, with no clear D. This CDR3 has 13 amino acids. Germline CDR1 is SGDLS and CDR2 is YYNGEE. The V gene lost 4 bases and the J gene lost 6 bases, with 8 bases spanning the gap. In DNA form, the CDR3 reads TGTGCCAGCAGCCCCATGAGTAATTCACCCCTCCACTTT. This sequence encodes CASSPMSNSPLHF.

The chain carries TRBV13 and TRBJ1-6; TRBD1 aligns across 8 bases. The germline CDR1 and CDR2 sequences are PRHDT and FYEKMQ (reference sequence). V was clipped by 5 bases and J by 9 bases; unmatched bases: 12. This CDR3 has 16 amino acids. The CDR3 spells CASSPSGQANSSPLHF. In nucleotides, the CDR3 is TGTGCCAGCAGCCCCTCGGGACAGGCGAACTCTTCACCCCTCCACTTT.

The chain couples TRBV30 to TRBJ1-2; 10 positions agree with TRBD1. This CDR3 spans 14 amino acids. V lost 2 bases to trimming and J lost 7 bases; unmatched junction nucleotides: 7. The germline V gene has CDR1 GTSNPN and CDR2 SVGIG (reference sequence). DNA of the CDR3: TGTGCCTGGAGTCACCGACAGGGGGCGGGTGGCTACACCTTC. Protein sequence: CAWSHRQGAGGYTF.

The CDR3 is CASSLPGYRTGDSPLHF. CDR3 DNA sequence: TGTGCCAGCAGTCTACCGGGGTACCGAACAGGGGACTCACCCCTCCACTTT. The chain uses TRBV6-6 and TRBJ1-6; 7 nucleotides match TRBD1. With V trimmed by 5 bases and J by 10 bases, 17 bases remained unmatched. The CDR3 spans 17 residues. Germline V gene lookup returns CDR1 MNHNY and CDR2 SVGAGI (reference sequence).

This clone turned up a few times. This rearrangement joins TRBV5-6 to TRBJ1-2; possibly TRBD1 for D (6 bases). This CDR3 has 15 residues. Germline values: CDR1 SGHDT, CDR2 YYEEEE. V gave up 2 bases and J gave up 3 bases, with 14 bases separating them. CDR3 amino acids: CASSFRSQGHYGYTF. Written as DNA, the CDR3 is TGTGCCAGCAGCTTTCGAAGCCAGGGGCACTATGGCTACACCTTC. The entire variable domain, with the rest obtained from reference TRBV5-6 and TRBJ1-2, is as follows: DAGVTQSPTHLIKTRGQQVTLRCSPKSGHDTVSWYQQALGQGPQFIFQYYEEEERQRGNFPDRFSGHQFPNYSSELNVNALLLGDSALYLCASSFRSQGHYGYTFGSGTRLTVV.

V usage is TRBV5-1 and J usage is TRBJ2-2; possibly TRBD1 for D (6 bases). Looked up from germline, CDR1 is SGHRS and CDR2 is YFSETQ. The CDR3 runs to 13 residues. The V and J ends lost 3 bases and 8 bases respectively, with 11 bases between them. This CDR3 reads CASSYAGEGELFF. The DNA for the CDR3 is TGCGCCAGCAGCTATGCAGGGGAGGGGGAGCTGTTTTTT.

V gene TRBV7-2 combines with J gene TRBJ2-1, with TRBD1 identical over 8 bases. The CDR3 extends over 15 amino acids. After removal of 1 base from V and 4 bases from J, the junction contained 3 bases not matched to a gene. CDR1 is SGHTA and CDR2 is FQGNSA in the germline V gene. Here the CDR3 reads CASSLDRGEYNEQFF. The CDR3 bases are TGTGCCAGCAGCTTAGACAGGGGGGAATACAATGAGCAGTTCTTC.

The chain recombines TRBV11-3 with TRBJ1-1, with TRBD1 matching 7 bases. The CDR3 has 15 amino acids. V dropped 6 bases and J dropped 1; count of bases not matched to a gene: 8. From germline, CDR1 is SGHNT and CDR2 YENEEA. The CDR3 nucleotides are TGTGCCAGCAGAGGGGGCGGGACAAAGAACACTGAAGCTTTCTTT. It translates to CASRGGGTKNTEAFF.

J is TRBJ2-3 and V is TRBV24-1, with D perhaps TRBD2 (5 bases). Trimming took 9 bases from V and 0 from J, leaving 12 bases between them. Germline V lookup: CDR1 KGHDR, CDR2 SFDVKD. CDR3 length equals 14 residues. This chain's CDR3 is CATAAAASTDTQYF. CDR3 nucleotides: TGTGCCACCGCCGCAGCGGCTAGCACAGATACGCAGTATTTT.

This clone was observed once. The same CDR3 can be traced to other DNA sequences in this sample. V gene TRBV19 combines with J gene TRBJ1-1, with TRBD1 matching over 8 bases. The CDR3 covers 13 residues. CDR1 LNHDA and CDR2 SQIVND come from the germline V gene (reference sequence). The V and J ends lost 6 bases and 1 base, in that order; junction bases with no gene match: 1. CDR3 amino acids: CASRGQGNTEAFF. Written as DNA, the CDR3 is TGTGCCAGTAGAGGACAGGGGAACACTGAAGCTTTCTTT.

This clone has only one observation. The chain recombines TRBV5-1 with TRBJ1-4; D is uncertain. There are 14 residues in the CDR3. With 0 bases removed from V and 8 bases from J, the gap between germline ends came to 11 bases. Germline CDR1 and CDR2: SGHRS and YFSETQ. The CDR3 reads CASSLGGAGEKLFF. CDR3 nucleotide sequence: TGCGCCAGCAGCTTGGGGGGAGCTGGGGAAAAACTGTTTTTT.

In its sample, this clone was seen once. The gene calls are TRBV6-2 or TRBV6-3 and TRBJ2-6; D gene uncertain. Trimming removed 4 bases from V and 1 base from J, with 5 bases in between. Germline V gene data show CDR1 as MNHEY and CDR2 as SVGEGT. The CDR3 has 14 amino acids. The CDR3, as DNA: TGTGCCAGCAGTTCCGGTTCTGGGGCCAACGTCCTGACTTTC. This translates into CASSSGSGANVLTF.

The chain recombines TRBV2 with TRBJ2-5; D is possibly TRBD1 (6 bases). V was clipped by 8 bases and J by 2 bases, with 9 bases between them. Germline values: CDR1 SNHLY, CDR2 FYNNEI. CDR3 length equals 12 residues. CDR3 protein: CASGQGQETQYF. The CDR3, as DNA: TGTGCCAGCGGGCAGGGGCAAGAGACCCAGTACTTC.

The chain has TRBV5-5 and TRBJ1-5; D gene unclear. CDR3 size: 16 residues. Trimming removed 0 bases from V and 4 bases from J, with 14 bases in between. Germline V gives CDR1 SGHKS, CDR2 YYEKEE (reference sequence). In DNA, the CDR3 is TGTGCCAGCAGCTTGGAGACGGGGTTGGGGAATCAGCCCCAGCATTTT. Its translation: CASSLETGLGNQPQHF. The entire variable domain, with the rest obtained from reference TRBV5-5 and TRBJ1-5, is as follows: DAGVTQSPTHLIKTRGQQVTLRCSPISGHKSVSWYQQVLGQGPQFIFQYYEKEERGRGNFPDRFSARQFPNYSSELNVNALLLGDSALYLCASSLETGLGNQPQHFGDGTRLSIL.

The CDR3 is CASSQDRAGGPDTQYF. For the CDR3, the DNA is TGTGCCAGCAGCCAAGATCGGGCGGGAGGGCCAGATACGCAGTATTTT. The rearrangement links TRBV4-2 to TRBJ2-3, with TRBD2 matching over 9 bases. CDR3 size: 16 residues. Trimming removed 0 bases from V and 4 bases from J; junction bases left unmatched: 5. The germline CDR1 and CDR2 sequences are LGHNA and YNFKEQ.

This clone is categorized as medium-sized. This chain connects TRBV28 to TRBJ2-1, with D possibly TRBD2 on 6 matching bases. V was cut by 5 bases and J by 4 bases, with 6 bases left in between. Germline lookup yields CDR1 MDHEN and CDR2 SYDVKM. The CDR3 runs 12 residues. The CDR3 protein is CASSGRYNEQFF. The CDR3 bases are TGTGCCAGCAGTGGGAGGTACAATGAGCAGTTCTTC.

The chain's CDR3 is CASSETGLGNTEAFF. The CDR3 nucleotides read TGTGCCAGCAGTGAAACCGGTCTAGGGAACACTGAAGCTTTCTTT. The rearrangement links TRBV6-1 to TRBJ1-1; no clear D. CDR1 and CDR2 from the germline V gene are MNHNS and SASEGT. V lost 2 bases, J lost 1 base, and 11 bases lay in between. This CDR3 has 15 residues.

This chain connects TRBV7-2 to TRBJ1-2; possible D gene TRBD1, 5 bases. This CDR3 comprises 13 residues. V was cut by 4 bases and J by 2 bases, with 8 bases left in between. Germline CDR1 reads SGHTA; CDR2 reads FQGNSA. CDR3 region: CASSSGQNYGYTF. CDR3 DNA: TGTGCCAGCAGCTCCGGACAAAACTATGGCTACACCTTC.